Detailed here is one T cell receptor (beta chain). Profiled with immunoSEQ multiplex PCR; TCRdb holds only in-frame clones, not every one. In the table there are hundreds of thousands of clones, about 91% of which are singletons. These data belong to a study of blood T cell repertoires in COVID-19. The wider study: The cDNA or gDNA used as material had been derived from T cells, B-cell-depleted T cells, or PBMCs.

It was during active infection that Seattle patients were enrolled and then longitudinally followed. The CDR3 totals 16 residues. From germline, CDR1 is LNHDA and CDR2 SQIVND (reference sequence). V was pared by 4 bases and J by 7 bases, with 9 bases of the junction left unmatched. The TCR originated in a woman aged 25 to 39 with COVID-19, enrolled during active disease. The chain joins TRBV19 to TRBJ1-5; TRBD1 matches 11 bases. Sequenced sample: peripheral blood. CDR3 region: CASSRPGQGGTQPQHF. CDR3 sequence (DNA): TGTGCCAGTAGTAGACCGGGACAGGGGGGAACGCAGCCCCAGCATTTT.